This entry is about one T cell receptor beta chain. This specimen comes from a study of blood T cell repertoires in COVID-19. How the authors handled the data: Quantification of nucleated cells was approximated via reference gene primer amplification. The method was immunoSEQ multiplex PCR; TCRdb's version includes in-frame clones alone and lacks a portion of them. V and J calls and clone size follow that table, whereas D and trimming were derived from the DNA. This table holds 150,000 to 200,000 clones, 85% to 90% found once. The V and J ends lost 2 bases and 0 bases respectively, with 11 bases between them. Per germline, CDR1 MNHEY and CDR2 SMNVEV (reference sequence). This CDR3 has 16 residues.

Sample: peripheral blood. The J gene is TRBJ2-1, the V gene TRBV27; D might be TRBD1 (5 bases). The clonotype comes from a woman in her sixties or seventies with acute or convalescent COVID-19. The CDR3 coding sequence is TGTGCCAGCAGTTTAAAGGGGCCGAGCTCCTACAATGAGCAGTTCTTC. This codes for CASSLKGPSSYNEQFF.